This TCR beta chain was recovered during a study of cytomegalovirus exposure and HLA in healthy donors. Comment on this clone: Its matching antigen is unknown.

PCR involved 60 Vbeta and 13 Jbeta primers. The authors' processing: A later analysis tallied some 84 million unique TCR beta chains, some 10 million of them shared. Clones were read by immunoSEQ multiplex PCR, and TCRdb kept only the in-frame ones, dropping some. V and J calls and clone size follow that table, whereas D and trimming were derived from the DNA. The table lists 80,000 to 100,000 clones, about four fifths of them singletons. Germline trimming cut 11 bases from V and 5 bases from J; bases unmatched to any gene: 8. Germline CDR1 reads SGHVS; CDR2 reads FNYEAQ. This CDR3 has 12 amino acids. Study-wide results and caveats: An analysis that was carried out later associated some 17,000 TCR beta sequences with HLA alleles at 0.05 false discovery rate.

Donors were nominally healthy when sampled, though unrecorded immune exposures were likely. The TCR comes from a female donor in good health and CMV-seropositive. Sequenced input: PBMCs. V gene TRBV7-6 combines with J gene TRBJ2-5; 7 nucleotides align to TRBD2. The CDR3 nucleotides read TGTGCCTCCTGGGGGGGTCGGGAGACCCAGTACTTC. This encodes CASWGGRETQYF. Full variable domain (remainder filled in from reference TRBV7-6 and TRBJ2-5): GAGVSQSPRYKVTKRGQDVALRCDPISGHVSLYWYRQALGQGPEFLTYFNYEAQQDKSGLPNDRFSAERPEGSISTLTIQRTEQRDSAMYRCASWGGRETQYFGPGTRLLVL.